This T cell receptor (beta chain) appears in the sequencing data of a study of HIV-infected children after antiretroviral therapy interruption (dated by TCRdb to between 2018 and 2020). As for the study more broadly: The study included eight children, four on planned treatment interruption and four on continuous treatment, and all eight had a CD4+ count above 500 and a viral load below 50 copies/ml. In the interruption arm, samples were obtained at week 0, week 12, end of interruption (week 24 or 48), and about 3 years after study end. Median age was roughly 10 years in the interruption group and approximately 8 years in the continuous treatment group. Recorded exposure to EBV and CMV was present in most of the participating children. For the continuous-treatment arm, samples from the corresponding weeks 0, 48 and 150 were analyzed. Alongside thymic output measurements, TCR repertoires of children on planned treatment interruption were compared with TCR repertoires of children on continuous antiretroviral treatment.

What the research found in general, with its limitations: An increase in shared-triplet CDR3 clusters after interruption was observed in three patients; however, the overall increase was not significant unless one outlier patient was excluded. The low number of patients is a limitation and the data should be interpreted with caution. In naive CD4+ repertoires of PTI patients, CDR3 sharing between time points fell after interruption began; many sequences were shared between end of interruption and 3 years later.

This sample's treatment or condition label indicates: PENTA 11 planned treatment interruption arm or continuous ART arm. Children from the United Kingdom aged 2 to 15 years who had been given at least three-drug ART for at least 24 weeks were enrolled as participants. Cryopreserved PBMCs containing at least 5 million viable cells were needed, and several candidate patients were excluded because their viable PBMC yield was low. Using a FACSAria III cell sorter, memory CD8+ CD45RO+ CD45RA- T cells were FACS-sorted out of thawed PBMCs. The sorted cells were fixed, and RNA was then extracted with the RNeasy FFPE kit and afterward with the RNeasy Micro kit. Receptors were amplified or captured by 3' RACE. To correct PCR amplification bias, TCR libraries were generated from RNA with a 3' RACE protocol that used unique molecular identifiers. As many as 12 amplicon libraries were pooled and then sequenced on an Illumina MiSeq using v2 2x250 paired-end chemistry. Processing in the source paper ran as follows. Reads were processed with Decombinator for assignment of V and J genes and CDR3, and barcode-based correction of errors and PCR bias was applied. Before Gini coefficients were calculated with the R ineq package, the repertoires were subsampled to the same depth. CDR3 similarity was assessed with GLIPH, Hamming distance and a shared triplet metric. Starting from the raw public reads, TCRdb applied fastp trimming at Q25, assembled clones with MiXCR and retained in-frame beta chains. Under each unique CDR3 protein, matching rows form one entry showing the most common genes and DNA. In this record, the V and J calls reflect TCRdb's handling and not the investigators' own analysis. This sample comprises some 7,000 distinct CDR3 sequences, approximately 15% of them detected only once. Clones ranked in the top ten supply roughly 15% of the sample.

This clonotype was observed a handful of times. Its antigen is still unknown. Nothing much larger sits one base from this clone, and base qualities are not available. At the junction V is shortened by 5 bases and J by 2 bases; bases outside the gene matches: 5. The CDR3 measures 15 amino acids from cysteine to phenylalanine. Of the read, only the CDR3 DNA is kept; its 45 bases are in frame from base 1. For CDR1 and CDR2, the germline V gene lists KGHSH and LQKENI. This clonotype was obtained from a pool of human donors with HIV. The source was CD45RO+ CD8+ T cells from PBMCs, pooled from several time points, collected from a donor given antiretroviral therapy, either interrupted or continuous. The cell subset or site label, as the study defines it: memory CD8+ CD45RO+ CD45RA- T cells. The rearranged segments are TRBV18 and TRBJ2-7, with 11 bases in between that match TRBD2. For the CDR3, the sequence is CASSTTSGRTYEQYF. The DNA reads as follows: TGTGCCAGCTCAACCACTAGCGGGAGAACCTACGAGCAGTACTTC.